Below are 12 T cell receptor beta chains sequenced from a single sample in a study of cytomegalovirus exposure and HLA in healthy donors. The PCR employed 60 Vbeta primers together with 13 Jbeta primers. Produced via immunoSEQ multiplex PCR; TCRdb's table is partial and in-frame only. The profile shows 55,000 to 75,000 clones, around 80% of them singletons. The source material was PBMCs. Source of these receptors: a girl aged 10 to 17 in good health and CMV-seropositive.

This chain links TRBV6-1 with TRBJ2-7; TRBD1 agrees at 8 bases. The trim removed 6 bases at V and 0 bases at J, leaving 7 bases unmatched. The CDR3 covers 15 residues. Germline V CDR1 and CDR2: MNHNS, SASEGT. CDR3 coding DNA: TGTGCCAGCAGCCTAGGACAGGGCAGCTCCTACGAGCAGTACTTC. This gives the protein CASSLGQGSSYEQYF.

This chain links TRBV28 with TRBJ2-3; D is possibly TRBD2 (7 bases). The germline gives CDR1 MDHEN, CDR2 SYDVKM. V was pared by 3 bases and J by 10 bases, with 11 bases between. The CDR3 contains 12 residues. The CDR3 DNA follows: TGTGCCAGCAGTTTGAAAGGGGGGGCGCAGTATTTT. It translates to CASSLKGGAQYF.

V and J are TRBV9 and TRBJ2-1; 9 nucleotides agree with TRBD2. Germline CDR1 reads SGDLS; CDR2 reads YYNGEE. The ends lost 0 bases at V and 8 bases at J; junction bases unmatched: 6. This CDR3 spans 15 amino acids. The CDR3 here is CASSVVSGSFDEQFF. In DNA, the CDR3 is TGTGCCAGCAGCGTAGTTAGCGGGAGTTTCGATGAGCAGTTCTTC.

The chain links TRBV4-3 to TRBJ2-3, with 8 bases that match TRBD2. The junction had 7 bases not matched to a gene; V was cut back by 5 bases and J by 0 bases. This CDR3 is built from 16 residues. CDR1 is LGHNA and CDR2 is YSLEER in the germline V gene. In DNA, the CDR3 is TGCGCCAGCAGCTTACTAACTAGCGGAAGCACAGATACGCAGTATTTT. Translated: CASSLLTSGSTDTQYF.

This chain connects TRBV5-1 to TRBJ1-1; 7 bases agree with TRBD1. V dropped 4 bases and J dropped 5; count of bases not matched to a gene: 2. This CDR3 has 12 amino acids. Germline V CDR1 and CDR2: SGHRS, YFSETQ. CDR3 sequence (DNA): TGCGCCAGCAGCGTGGACAGGACTGAAGCTTTCTTT. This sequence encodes CASSVDRTEAFF.

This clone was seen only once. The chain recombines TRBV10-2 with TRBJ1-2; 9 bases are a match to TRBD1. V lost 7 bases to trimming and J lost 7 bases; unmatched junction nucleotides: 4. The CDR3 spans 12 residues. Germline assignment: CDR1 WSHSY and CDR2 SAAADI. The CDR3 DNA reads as TGCGCCAGCACCGACAGGGGGATTGGCTACACCTTC. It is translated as CASTDRGIGYTF.

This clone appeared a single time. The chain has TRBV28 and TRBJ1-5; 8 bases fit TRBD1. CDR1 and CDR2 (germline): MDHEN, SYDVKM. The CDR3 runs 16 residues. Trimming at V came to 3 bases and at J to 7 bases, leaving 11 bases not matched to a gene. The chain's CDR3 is CASSFPGQGRGQPQHF. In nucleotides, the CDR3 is TGTGCCAGCAGTTTCCCCGGACAGGGAAGAGGGCAGCCCCAGCATTTT.

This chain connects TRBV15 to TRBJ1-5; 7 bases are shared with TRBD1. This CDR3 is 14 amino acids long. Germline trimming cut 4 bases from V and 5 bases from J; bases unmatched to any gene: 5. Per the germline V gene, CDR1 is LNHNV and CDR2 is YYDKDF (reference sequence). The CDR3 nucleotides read TGTGCCACCAGCATTGACAGGGCCGATCAGCCCCAGCATTTT. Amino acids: CATSIDRADQPQHF.

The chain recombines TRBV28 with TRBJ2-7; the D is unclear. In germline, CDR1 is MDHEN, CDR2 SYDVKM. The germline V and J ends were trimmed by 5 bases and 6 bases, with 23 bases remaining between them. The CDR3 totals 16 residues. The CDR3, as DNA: TGTGCCAGCAGTGCACCCCCCGGGTCAATTGTCATCGAGCAGTACTTC. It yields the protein CASSAPPGSIVIEQYF.

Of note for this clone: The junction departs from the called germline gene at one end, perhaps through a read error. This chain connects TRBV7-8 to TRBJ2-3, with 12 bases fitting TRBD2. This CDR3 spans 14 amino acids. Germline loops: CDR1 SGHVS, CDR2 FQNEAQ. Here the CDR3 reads CASSLAGGADTQYF. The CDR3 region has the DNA TGTGCCAGCAGCCTAGCGGGAGGGGCAGATACGCAGTATTTT.

The CDR3: CASRVRDRESNGYTF. CDR3 sequence (DNA): TGTGCCAGCAGGGTCCGGGACAGGGAGTCAAATGGCTACACCTTC. The chain uses TRBV11-2 and TRBJ1-2, with TRBD1 matching 9 bases. Trimming cost V 6 bases and J 6 bases; bases outside gene matches: 11. Germline assignment: CDR1 SGHAT and CDR2 FQNNGV. The CDR3 totals 15 residues. Looking up the rest from reference TRBV11-2 and TRBJ1-2 gives the full variable domain: EAGVAQSPRYKIIEKRQSVAFWCNPISGHATLYWYQQILGQGPKLLIQFQNNGVVDDSQLPKDRFSAERLKGVDSTLKIQPAKLEDSAVYLCASRVRDRESNGYTFGSGTRLTVV.

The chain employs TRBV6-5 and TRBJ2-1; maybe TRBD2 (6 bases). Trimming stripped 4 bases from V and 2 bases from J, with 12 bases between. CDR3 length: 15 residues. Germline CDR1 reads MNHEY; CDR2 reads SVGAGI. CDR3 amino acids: CASSSVAATYNEQFF. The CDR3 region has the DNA TGTGCCAGCAGTTCAGTAGCGGCGACCTACAATGAGCAGTTCTTC.